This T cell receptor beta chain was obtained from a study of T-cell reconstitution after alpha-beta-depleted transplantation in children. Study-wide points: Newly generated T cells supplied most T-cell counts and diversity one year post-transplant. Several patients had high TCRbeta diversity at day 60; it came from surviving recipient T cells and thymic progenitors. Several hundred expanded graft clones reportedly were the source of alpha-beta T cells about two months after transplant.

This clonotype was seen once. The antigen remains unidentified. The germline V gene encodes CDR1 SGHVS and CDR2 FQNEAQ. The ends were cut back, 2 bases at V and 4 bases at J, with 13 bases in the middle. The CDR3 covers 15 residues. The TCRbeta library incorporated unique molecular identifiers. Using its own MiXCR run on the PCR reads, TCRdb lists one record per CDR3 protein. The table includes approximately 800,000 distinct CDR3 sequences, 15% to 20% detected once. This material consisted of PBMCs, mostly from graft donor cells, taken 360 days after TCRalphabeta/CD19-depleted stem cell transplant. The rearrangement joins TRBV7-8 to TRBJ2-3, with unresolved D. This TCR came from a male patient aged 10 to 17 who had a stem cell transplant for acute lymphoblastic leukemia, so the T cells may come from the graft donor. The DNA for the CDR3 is TGTGCCAGCAGCTTATGGTCGGCTGAGGCAGATACGCAGTATTTT. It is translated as CASSLWSAEADTQYF.